Below, 32 T cell receptor beta chains from the same sample are listed, as sequenced in a study of regulatory T cells in long-lasting Graves disease. Building the TCR beta libraries relied on iRepertoire HTBI primers, and CDR3 regions underwent Arm-PCR. Each CDR3 protein is one row after TCRdb ran MiXCR on the multiplex PCR reads. The repertoire has 350,000 to 400,000 distinct CDR3 sequences, roughly 15% of them found once; the top ten carry 22%. Described time point: newly diagnosed GD, antithyroid drugs for less than 3 months. RNA isolated from PBMCs was used to make the TCR library. Sequencing used peripheral blood mononuclear cells (PBMCs), obtained at new diagnosis, from a patient treated with antithyroid drugs. The receptors stem from a female donor with Graves disease.

This clonotype was recorded many times. CDR3 amino acids: CASSLVDRGRGETQYF. Here the CDR3 DNA reads TGTGCCAGCAGTTTAGTTGACAGGGGGAGAGGCGAGACCCAGTACTTC. The genes are TRBV28 and TRBJ2-5; 9 bases fit TRBD1. Trimming at V came to 2 bases and at J to 5 bases, leaving 9 bases not matched to a gene. CDR1 is MDHEN, CDR2 SYDVKM, per germline. This CDR3 has 16 amino acids.

This clonotype was counted at least ten times. V is TRBV5-6 and J is TRBJ1-1; no clear D gene. Germline loops: CDR1 SGHDT, CDR2 YYEEEE. This CDR3 contains 15 residues. The V gene lost 5 bases and the J gene lost 1 base, with 15 bases spanning the gap. The DNA of the CDR3 is TGTGCCAGCAGTTCCGCGCCGCAAACGAACACTGAAGCTTTCTTT. Amino acid sequence: CASSSAPQTNTEAFF.

The DNA for the CDR3 is TGCGCCAGCAGCTTACCCGGGGCTGAGACAGATACGCAGTATTTT. Residues: CASSLPGAETDTQYF. This sequence joins TRBV5-1 and TRBJ2-3, with D perhaps assigned TRBD1 or TRBD2 (5 bases each). There are 15 residues in the CDR3. Trimming took 2 bases from V and 3 from J, leaving 13 bases between them. Germline V CDR1 and CDR2: SGHRS, YFSETQ.

This clonotype occurred many times. CDR3 nucleotide sequence: TGCAGTGCTAGAGATCCTAGCCAAGAGACCCAGTACTTC. Encoded protein: CSARDPSQETQYF. The V gene is TRBV20-1, the J gene TRBJ2-5; D ambiguous. Per the germline V gene, CDR1 is DFQATT and CDR2 is SNEGSKA (reference sequence). This CDR3 is built from 13 residues. Trimming removed 0 bases from V and 1 base from J, with 6 bases in between.

The CDR3 sequence: CASSLVRADEQYF. The CDR3 nucleotides read TGTGCCAGCAGCTTGGTGAGAGCAGACGAGCAGTACTTC. V is TRBV11-2 and J is TRBJ2-7; D is ambiguous. CDR3 length equals 13 residues. CDR1 is SGHAT, CDR2 FQNNGV, per germline. V was clipped by 3 bases and J by 5 bases, with 11 bases between them.

This clonotype was recorded many times. The rearrangement joins TRBV20-1 to TRBJ2-4; TRBD2 matches 9 bases. CDR1 is DFQATT and CDR2 is SNEGSKA in the germline V gene (reference sequence). CDR3 length: 15 amino acids. The V gene end was trimmed by 3 bases and the J gene end by 1 base; junction bases not matched to a gene: 4. As DNA, the CDR3 is TGCAGTGCTAGCGGGACTAGCAAGGCCAAAAACATTCAGTACTTC. This encodes CSASGTSKAKNIQYF.

The V gene is TRBV28, the J gene TRBJ2-7; 10 nucleotides agree with TRBD2. CDR1 is MDHEN, CDR2 SYDVKM, per germline. With V trimmed by 6 bases and J by 3 bases, 11 bases remained unmatched. The CDR3 length is 16 residues. The CDR3 reads CASSLVSEREGYEQYF. The CDR3 coding sequence is TGTGCCAGCAGCCTGGTGTCGGAGCGGGAGGGCTACGAGCAGTACTTC.

This clonotype was recorded at least ten times. The V call is TRBV20-1, the J call TRBJ2-1; tentatively, D is TRBD1 or TRBD2 (6 bases each). Trimming removed 4 bases at V and 0 bases at J, with 16 bases between. Germline CDR1 DFQATT, CDR2 SNEGSKA (reference sequence). The CDR3 length is 16 residues. CDR3 in amino acids: CSATRDTSSSYNEQFF. The CDR3 nucleotides are TGCAGTGCTACGCGGGACACCTCGAGCTCCTACAATGAGCAGTTCTTC.

This clonotype was counted a few times. The gene calls are TRBV15 and TRBJ1-4, with no clear D. The CDR3 consists of 13 residues. CDR1 LNHNV and CDR2 YYDKDF come from the germline V gene (reference sequence). The ends were cut back, 6 bases at V and 0 bases at J, with 5 bases in the middle. This chain's CDR3 is CATSRATNEKLFF. In DNA, the CDR3 is TGTGCCACCAGTCGAGCAACTAATGAAAAACTGTTTTTT.

This clonotype occurred many times. This chain connects TRBV10-3 to TRBJ1-2; D is possibly TRBD1 (6 bases). Germline CDR1 reads ENHRY; CDR2 reads SYGVKD. The CDR3 has 13 residues. V shed 9 bases and J shed 0 bases, with 11 bases lying between them. This CDR3 is CAIQQGPNYGYTF. CDR3 sequence (DNA): TGTGCCATACAACAGGGTCCTAACTATGGCTACACCTTC.

This clonotype was detected a few times. This chain links TRBV5-1 with TRBJ2-3; 7 bases are shared with TRBD1. Trimming cost V 4 bases and J 2 bases; bases outside gene matches: 4. Per the germline V gene, CDR1 is SGHRS and CDR2 is YFSETQ. This CDR3 is 14 amino acids long. The CDR3: CASSRDRVTDTQYF. CDR3 in DNA: TGCGCCAGCAGCCGAGACAGGGTCACAGATACGCAGTATTTT.

This clonotype was seen more than once but under ten times. This rearrangement joins TRBV5-1 to TRBJ1-6, with TRBD1 matching over 7 bases. CDR3 size: 12 residues. Trimming at V came to 4 bases and at J to 13 bases, leaving 5 bases not matched to a gene. In germline, CDR1 is SGHRS, CDR2 YFSETQ. This CDR3 reads CASSPGQDPLHF. The CDR3 nucleotides read TGCGCCAGCAGCCCCGGACAGGATCCCCTCCACTTT.

This clonotype showed up many times. The chain combines TRBV11-2 with TRBJ2-6, with D possibly matching TRBD2 (5 bases). Germline V gene sequence: CDR1 SGHAT, CDR2 FQNNGV. Between the trimmed V and J ends, which lost 5 bases and 2 bases, there was a span of 19 bases. CDR3 length: 18 amino acids. This CDR3 is CASSPTTHGGAGANVLTF. In DNA, the CDR3 is TGTGCCAGCAGCCCAACCACCCACGGAGGAGCTGGGGCCAACGTCCTGACTTTC.

This clonotype has a handful of counts. The chain combines TRBV20-1 with TRBJ2-7, with a tentative D call TRBD2 (6 bases). Germline V gives CDR1 DFQATT, CDR2 SNEGSKA (reference sequence). The CDR3 extends over 19 amino acids. CDR3 region: CRAGKGDRSRTNPSYEQYF. The CDR3 DNA sequence: TGCAGGGCGGGGAAAGGGGACCGCTCCCGGACTAACCCGTCCTACGAGCAGTACTTC.

This clonotype occurred many times. This sequence joins TRBV11-2 and TRBJ2-7; 8 bases map to TRBD2. Losses at the gene ends were 0 bases for V and 11 bases for J; bases not matched to a gene: 9. This CDR3 region has 14 residues. Germline-derived CDR1 and CDR2 are SGHAT and FQNNGV. The CDR3 protein is CASSLDRGSGIKYF. Written as DNA, the CDR3 is TGTGCCAGCAGCTTAGATCGGGGTAGCGGGATTAAGTACTTC.

This clonotype was seen ten or more times. The V and J genes are TRBV3-1 and TRBJ1-2; 7 nucleotides line up with TRBD1. The V gene end was trimmed by 10 bases and the J gene end by 1 base; junction bases not matched to a gene: 9. CDR1 is LGHDT and CDR2 is YNNKEL in the germline V gene (reference sequence). The CDR3 spans 14 residues. The CDR3 DNA is TGTGCCACCGGGACAGAGGGATTTAACTATGGCTACACCTTC. Its protein is CATGTEGFNYGYTF.

This clonotype has at least ten counts. The CDR3 loop reads CASSLSPGTPMVTEAFF. For the CDR3, the DNA is TGTGCCAGCAGTTTAAGCCCCGGGACCCCGATGGTCACTGAAGCTTTCTTT. The chain recombines TRBV27 with TRBJ1-1; TRBD1 might be the D (5 bases). V lost 2 bases and J lost 4, with 20 bases in between. The CDR3 has 17 amino acids. Germline V lookup: CDR1 MNHEY, CDR2 SMNVEV (reference sequence).

This clonotype has at least ten counts. The V call is TRBV7-6, the J call TRBJ1-2, with D maybe TRBD1 (5 bases). Germline V CDR1 and CDR2: SGHVS, FNYEAQ. V gave up 5 bases and J gave up 5 bases, with 18 bases separating them. There are 15 residues in the CDR3. The CDR3 nucleotides read TGTGCCAGCAGCAACGGACAACCGGTACCGTATGGCTACACCTTC. It translates to CASSNGQPVPYGYTF.

This clonotype was counted at least ten times. The rearrangement uses TRBV5-5 and TRBJ2-1, with TRBD2 identical over 14 bases. Germline CDR1 reads SGHKS; CDR2 reads YYEKEE (reference sequence). The CDR3 sequence is 21 residues long. The trim removed 1 base at V and 0 bases at J, leaving 12 bases unmatched. The CDR3 loop reads CASSLRRGGLAGGSSYNEQFF. The CDR3 DNA is TGTGCCAGCAGCTTGAGGCGAGGAGGACTAGCGGGGGGCAGCTCCTACAATGAGCAGTTCTTC.

This clonotype was found many times. V gene TRBV10-3 combines with J gene TRBJ2-1; 10 positions agree with TRBD2. J lost 4 bases, V lost 6 bases, and 3 bases had no gene match. CDR3 length: 14 amino acids. Germline assignment: CDR1 ENHRY and CDR2 SYGVKD. The CDR3 reads CAISIAGGYNEQFF. The CDR3 DNA reads TGTGCCATCAGCATAGCGGGGGGATACAATGAGCAGTTCTTC.

The sample holds many counts of this clonotype. J is TRBJ1-3 and V is TRBV7-9; no firm D call. V lost 4 bases and J lost 5, with 18 bases in between. The CDR3 extends over 16 amino acids. CDR1 and CDR2 (germline): SEHNR, FQNEAQ (reference sequence). The CDR3 spells CASSSIPTGGRNTIYF. The CDR3 DNA reads TGTGCCAGCAGCTCTATACCGACGGGTGGGAGAAACACCATATATTTT. Combining the CDR3 with reference TRBV7-9 and TRBJ1-3 gives the whole variable domain DTGVSQNPRHKITKRGQNVTFRCDPISEHNRLYWYRQTLGQGPEFLTYFQNEAQLEKSRLLSDRFSAERPKGSFSTLEIQRTEQGDSAMYLCASSSIPTGGRNTIYFGEGSWLTVV.

The chain combines TRBV5-1 with TRBJ1-1; no definite D call. The germline CDR1 and CDR2 sequences are SGHRS and YFSETQ. The CDR3 contains 13 residues. V dropped 1 base and J dropped 6 bases, with 10 bases sitting between them. CDR3 coding DNA: TGCGCCAGCAGCTTGAAGCCCCGAGCTGAAGCTTTCTTT. Protein product: CASSLKPRAEAFF.

This clonotype was seen repeatedly, ten times or more. The junction differs from germline at one of its ends, possibly a read error. The chain combines TRBV5-1 with TRBJ2-3, with D hard to call. CDR1 and CDR2 from the germline V gene are SGHRS and YFSETQ. There are 13 residues in the CDR3. The DNA of the CDR3 is TGTGCCAGCAGCTTGGGGAACACAGATACGCAGTATTTT. Residues: CASSLGNTDTQYF.

This clonotype was seen more than once but under ten times. The V and J genes are TRBV5-1 and TRBJ2-5; no firm D call. V lost 6 bases, J lost 0 bases, and 9 bases lay in between. Germline V gene sequence: CDR1 SGHRS, CDR2 YFSETQ. There are 13 residues in the CDR3. The CDR3 DNA sequence: TGCGCCAGCATAGCTGAGAACCAAGAGACCCAGTACTTC. Its translation is CASIAENQETQYF.

This clonotype appeared many times. The CDR3 region is CASSQGELGTDTQYF. The CDR3 DNA reads TGTGCCAGCAGCCAAGGCGAACTCGGCACAGATACGCAGTATTTT. The gene calls are TRBV3-1 and TRBJ2-3; D unresolved. Looked up from germline, CDR1 is LGHDT and CDR2 is YNNKEL (reference sequence). V lost 1 base, J lost 1 base, and 9 bases lay in between. The CDR3 runs to 15 residues.

CDR3 DNA sequence: TGCAGTGCTAGAGATTCAAATGGGGGCCTTGGCTACACCTTC. It is translated as CSARDSNGGLGYTF. This chain connects TRBV20-1 to TRBJ1-2, with D possibly being TRBD1 (6 bases). Trimming left V 0 bases short and J 7 bases short, with 15 bases between. Germline V gives CDR1 DFQATT, CDR2 SNEGSKA (reference sequence). The CDR3 consists of 14 residues.

This clonotype was observed many times. The chain employs TRBV29-1 and TRBJ2-1; tentatively, D is TRBD1 (6 bases). The V end lost 3 bases, the J end lost 2 bases, and 11 bases lay between the germline ends. Germline CDR1 reads SQVTM; CDR2 reads ANQGSEA. CDR3 length: 14 residues. The CDR3 loop reads CSVDRQVAYNEQFF. The DNA of the CDR3 is TGCAGCGTTGATCGACAGGTCGCCTACAATGAGCAGTTCTTC.

This clonotype came up many times. The chain uses TRBV5-6 and TRBJ1-1, with a possible D match to TRBD1 (6 bases). CDR1 is SGHDT, CDR2 YYEEEE, per germline. Trimming pared 6 bases from V and 1 base from J, leaving 13 bases between. There are 14 residues in the CDR3. This CDR3 is CASIVRGGNTEAFF. CDR3 in DNA: TGTGCCAGCATTGTGAGAGGGGGGAACACTGAAGCTTTCTTT. Full variable domain (rest looked up from reference TRBV5-6 and TRBJ1-1): DAGVTQSPTHLIKTRGQQVTLRCSPKSGHDTVSWYQQALGQGPQFIFQYYEEEERQRGNFPDRFSGHQFPNYSSELNVNALLLGDSALYLCASIVRGGNTEAFFGQGTRLTVV.

Many counts were recorded for this clonotype. The V gene is TRBV12-3 or TRBV12-4, the J gene TRBJ1-5; D is uncertain. This CDR3 contains 14 residues. V dropped 3 bases and J dropped 7 bases, with 13 bases sitting between them. The DNA for the CDR3 is TGTGCCAGCAGTTTTCGTGGCGTTGACCAGCCCCAGCATTTT. Protein: CASSFRGVDQPQHF.

V gene TRBV10-2 combines with J gene TRBJ2-2; 8 nucleotides agree with TRBD2. Unmatched junction bases numbered 4, after V lost 7 bases and J lost 6 bases. The CDR3 covers 13 residues. Germline CDR1 and CDR2: WSHSY and SAAADI. This chain's CDR3 is CASTGRGSGELFF. The CDR3 DNA reads as TGCGCCAGCACCGGGAGGGGCTCCGGGGAGCTGTTTTTT.

This clonotype was detected only a few times. V gene TRBV25-1 combines with J gene TRBJ1-4; a weak D match, TRBD1 (6 bases). The germline CDR1 and CDR2 sequences are MGHDK and SYGVNS. V was pared by 0 bases and J by 8 bases, with 16 bases between. This CDR3 comprises 16 residues. In nucleotides, the CDR3 is TGTGCCAGCAGTGAATATGGTGGAGGGGGAAGAGAAAAACTGTTTTTT. The encoded protein is CASSEYGGGGREKLFF.

This clonotype was seen a few times. This chain joins TRBV27 and TRBJ2-1; D uncertain. V lost 4 bases to trimming and J lost 6 bases, with 13 bases between them. Germline-derived CDR1 and CDR2 are MNHEY and SMNVEV (reference sequence). The CDR3 is 14 residues long. For the CDR3, the DNA is TGTGCCAGCAGTTGGGAAGGTGTGGGCAATGAGCAGTTCTTC. Translated, it gives CASSWEGVGNEQFF.